Shown below are 30 T cell receptor beta chains from a single sample sequenced in a study of blood T cell repertoires in COVID-19. TCRdb's copy holds only in-frame clones and misses some; the assay was immunoSEQ multiplex PCR. The repertoire holds approximately 77,000 clones, with 80% as singletons. Sequenced: peripheral blood. These receptors were collected from an older woman with acute or convalescent COVID-19.

The chain has TRBV3-1 (or the pseudogene TRBV3-2) and TRBJ1-1; TRBD1 matches 7 bases. The CDR3 extends over 15 amino acids. V was clipped by 4 bases and J by 5 bases; unmatched bases: 10. Germline values: CDR1 LGHDT, CDR2 YNNKEL (reference sequence). CDR3 loop: CASSPRDSWETEAFF. For the CDR3, the DNA is TGTGCCAGCAGCCCTAGGGACAGCTGGGAGACTGAAGCTTTCTTT.

The DNA of the CDR3 is TGTGCCAGCAGCCCGACTGCCTACGAGCAGTACTTC. This gives the protein CASSPTAYEQYF. The V and J genes are TRBV5-5 and TRBJ2-7; the D is unclear. Germline lookup yields CDR1 SGHKS and CDR2 YYEKEE (reference sequence). Trimming removed 4 bases from V and 2 bases from J, with 7 bases in between. This CDR3 comprises 12 residues.

J is TRBJ2-5 and V is TRBV7-6; D gene unclear. The V end was cut by 4 bases, the J end by 3 bases, with 15 bases between. Germline lookup yields CDR1 SGHVS and CDR2 FNYEAQ. The CDR3 totals 15 residues. CDR3 nucleotides: TGTGCCAGCAGCTACCCTTTAGCCCCGAAAGAGACCCAGTACTTC. Translation: CASSYPLAPKETQYF.

The J gene is TRBJ1-3, the V gene TRBV5-4, with a tentative D call TRBD1 (6 bases). The CDR3 covers 15 residues. Germline V gene data show CDR1 as SGHNT and CDR2 as YYREEE (reference sequence). The V end lost 6 bases, the J end lost 0 bases, and 13 bases lay between the germline ends. This chain's CDR3 is CASTFQGSSGNTIYF. Written as DNA, the CDR3 is TGTGCCAGCACCTTCCAGGGGAGCTCTGGAAACACCATATATTTT.

V gene TRBV4-2 combines with J gene TRBJ1-5; possible D gene TRBD1, 6 bases. The length of the CDR3 is 16 residues. V lost 0 bases, J lost 3 bases, and 12 bases lay in between. Per the germline V gene, CDR1 is LGHNA and CDR2 is YNFKEQ. This CDR3 reads CASSQDYRAINQPQHF. The CDR3 nucleotides read TGTGCCAGCAGCCAAGATTACAGGGCCATCAATCAGCCCCAGCATTTT.

This clone was observed a single time. This chain uses TRBV5-6 with TRBJ2-7; a weak D match, TRBD2 (6 bases). The CDR3 is 14 amino acids. V was pared by 0 bases and J by 3 bases, with 10 bases between. Germline V lookup: CDR1 SGHDT, CDR2 YYEEEE. The CDR3 region is CASSLGMGGYEQYF. CDR3 coding DNA: TGTGCCAGCAGCTTGGGGATGGGGGGCTACGAGCAGTACTTC. Full variable domain (rest looked up from reference TRBV5-6 and TRBJ2-7): DAGVTQSPTHLIKTRGQQVTLRCSPKSGHDTVSWYQQALGQGPQFIFQYYEEEERQRGNFPDRFSGHQFPNYSSELNVNALLLGDSALYLCASSLGMGGYEQYFGPGTRLTVT.

The rearrangement links TRBV11-2 to TRBJ1-1, with a tentative D call TRBD1 (6 bases). CDR3 length equals 14 residues. Trimming removed 6 bases at V and 0 bases at J, with 11 bases between. The V gene's germline CDR1 is SGHAT and CDR2 FQNNGV. The CDR3, as DNA: TGTGCCAGCAGACGGGACACCTTGAACACTGAAGCTTTCTTT. Amino acid sequence: CASRRDTLNTEAFF.

V gene TRBV5-1 combines with J gene TRBJ2-3; the match to TRBD2 covers 7 bases. The CDR3 has 17 residues. CDR1 and CDR2 from the germline V gene are SGHRS and YFSETQ. V gave up 4 bases and J gave up 1 base; unmatched junction bases: 12. The chain's CDR3 is CASSINGGNPGTDTQYF. For the CDR3, the DNA is TGCGCCAGCAGCATCAACGGGGGGAATCCTGGCACAGATACGCAGTATTTT.

The V call is TRBV7-3, the J call TRBJ2-2, with 11 nucleotides matching TRBD1. Germline loops: CDR1 SGHTA, CDR2 FQGTGA. CDR3 length: 18 residues. Unmatched junction bases numbered 11, after V lost 2 bases and J lost 6 bases. CDR3 nucleotide sequence: TGTGCCAGCAGCTTATATCCTCCGGGACAGGGGGTGTCCGGGGAGCTGTTTTTT. Translated: CASSLYPPGQGVSGELFF.

This clone is a singleton in its sample. Other nucleotide sequences from this sample produce the same CDR3. This chain uses TRBV6-5 with TRBJ1-1; the D is unclear. Germline V gene lookup returns CDR1 MNHEY and CDR2 SVGAGI. The V end lost 2 bases, the J end lost 4 bases, and 8 bases lay between the germline ends. The CDR3 spans 13 residues. Here the CDR3 DNA reads TGTGCCAGCAGTTACGAGGGAGCCACTGAAGCTTTCTTT. Translated: CASSYEGATEAFF.

The V and J genes are TRBV6-2 or TRBV6-3 and TRBJ2-7; the match to TRBD1 covers 9 bases. The CDR3 extends over 14 amino acids. CDR1 and CDR2 (germline): MNHEY, SVGEGT. Trimming at V came to 6 bases and at J to 3 bases, leaving 6 bases not matched to a gene. CDR3 bases: TGTGCCAGCAGCGAAACAGGGGGCTTCTACGAGCAGTACTTC. As protein: CASSETGGFYEQYF.

This clone has a single count. The conserved phenylalanine or tryptophan normally closing the CDR3 is absent here, so this likely arose from a read error. The rearrangement joins TRBV6-5 to TRBJ1-1; perhaps TRBD1 as D (6 bases). The V and J ends lost 4 bases and 6 bases respectively, with 21 bases between them. The CDR3 is 16 residues long. Germline-derived CDR1 and CDR2 are MNHEY and SVGAGI. For the CDR3, the DNA is TGTGCCAGCAGTTCCAGAAGACAGGCTAGGTCGCCTGAAGCTTTCCTT. It is translated as CASSSRRQARSPEAFL.

This clone was seen a few times. V is TRBV13 and J is TRBJ1-1; the match to TRBD1 covers 10 bases. This CDR3 contains 15 residues. V lost 6 bases, J lost 6 bases, and 10 bases stayed unmatched. CDR1 is PRHDT and CDR2 is FYEKMQ in the germline V gene (reference sequence). CDR3 DNA sequence: TGTGCCAGCAGATGGAGGGGACAGGGGCCTCCTGAAGCTTTCTTT. Amino acid sequence: CASRWRGQGPPEAFF. The variable domain in full, completed from reference TRBV13 and TRBJ1-1, reads AAGVIQSPRHLIKEKRETATLKCYPIPRHDTVYWYQQGPGQDPQFLISFYEKMQSDKGSIPDRFSAQQFSDYHSELNMSSLELGDSALYFCASRWRGQGPPEAFFGQGTRLTVV.

The V call is TRBV19, the J call TRBJ2-3, with 8 bases lining up with TRBD1. CDR1 is LNHDA and CDR2 is SQIVND in the germline V gene (reference sequence). There are 15 residues in the CDR3. The V segment lost 5 bases and the J segment 1 base; nucleotides outside the gene matches: 5. Written as DNA, the CDR3 is TGTGCCAGTAGTGTTGGACAGGGCGGCACAGATACGCAGTATTTT. Protein product: CASSVGQGGTDTQYF.

This chain links TRBV6-5 with TRBJ1-2; the D gene is possibly TRBD1 (6 bases). Trimming removed 0 bases at V and 3 bases at J, with 11 bases between. From germline, CDR1 is MNHEY and CDR2 SVGAGI. This CDR3 spans 15 amino acids. CDR3 DNA sequence: TGTGCCAGCAGTTACTCGGGGGCAGGGGACTATGGCTACACCTTC. Translation: CASSYSGAGDYGYTF.

The chain links TRBV21-1 to TRBJ1-2; TRBD1 is taken as the D call from the table, unchecked against the DNA. TRBV21-1 is designated a pseudogene. The CDR3 has 13 amino acids. This CDR3 reads CASTRQFKAGYTF. The DNA for the CDR3 is TGTGCCAGCACGCGACAGTTTAAAGCTGGCTACACCTTC.

V usage is TRBV7-9 and J usage is TRBJ1-2; possible D gene TRBD1, 5 bases. V was trimmed by 5 bases and J by 4 bases, leaving 11 bases between them. CDR3 length: 13 amino acids. Germline V gives CDR1 SEHNR, CDR2 FQNEAQ (reference sequence). The DNA for the CDR3 is TGTGCCAGCAGCCTATGGGGGGTCTATGGCTACACCTTC. Translating it yields CASSLWGVYGYTF.

This clone was recorded only once. The V call is TRBV4-1, the J call TRBJ1-1; 9 bases map to TRBD1. Germline lookup yields CDR1 MGHRA and CDR2 YSYEKL. V lost 1 base and J lost 1; bases outside the gene matches: 4. The CDR3 covers 16 residues. The CDR3, as DNA: TGCGCCAGCAGCCAAGGGGGACAGGGATGGAACACTGAAGCTTTCTTT. Amino acid sequence: CASSQGGQGWNTEAFF.

The sample holds a few counts of this clone. The J gene is TRBJ1-2, the V gene TRBV6-6; TRBD1 aligns across 7 bases. CDR3 size: 15 residues. Germline CDR1 is MNHNY and CDR2 is SVGAGI (reference sequence). V shed 2 bases and J 3 bases; nucleotides not matched to a gene: 6. The CDR3 sequence: CASSYGDRGDYGYTF. In DNA form, the CDR3 reads TGTGCCAGCAGTTACGGGGACAGAGGGGACTATGGCTACACCTTC.

This chain connects TRBV4-3 to TRBJ1-2, with D perhaps TRBD1 (6 bases). V lost 0 bases and J lost 1, with 15 bases in between. Germline V gives CDR1 LGHNA, CDR2 YSLEER. CDR3 length equals 17 residues. CDR3 protein: CASSQDLVGTHNYGYTF. The CDR3 DNA sequence: TGCGCCAGCAGCCAAGATCTTGTCGGGACACATAACTATGGCTACACCTTC.

V usage is TRBV7-8 and J usage is TRBJ2-5, with 8 bases aligning to TRBD2. The germline CDR1 and CDR2 sequences are SGHVS and FQNEAQ. This CDR3 comprises 16 residues. V trimming: 1 base; J trimming: 4 bases; junction bases outside the gene matches: 8. CDR3 loop: CASSLDWRTSIETQYF. As DNA, the CDR3 is TGTGCCAGCAGCTTAGATTGGCGGACTAGCATAGAGACCCAGTACTTC.

The chain has TRBV6-2 or TRBV6-3 and TRBJ1-4, with unresolved D. CDR3 length: 13 amino acids. With 5 bases removed from V and 5 bases from J, the gap between germline ends came to 9 bases. In germline, CDR1 is MNHEY, CDR2 SVGEGT. The CDR3: CASSRGPNEKLFF. In DNA, the CDR3 is TGTGCCAGCAGTAGAGGGCCGAATGAAAAACTGTTTTTT.

This clone was seen a handful of times. This chain joins TRBV4-3 and TRBJ1-1; no clear D. The CDR3 length is 15 residues. CDR1 is LGHNA, CDR2 YSLEER, per germline. Trimming pared 4 bases from V and 1 base from J, leaving 13 bases between. The CDR3 sequence is CASSPYDGKNTEAFF. The CDR3 bases are TGCGCCAGCAGCCCCTATGACGGGAAGAACACTGAAGCTTTCTTT.

The chain has TRBV20-1 and TRBJ1-3, with D unresolved. This CDR3 comprises 14 residues. Trimming shortened V by 3 bases and J by 2 bases, and 11 bases separated the two germline ends. Germline CDR1 and CDR2: DFQATT and SNEGSKA (reference sequence). The CDR3 is CSASWVGAGNTIYF. Here the CDR3 DNA reads TGCAGTGCTAGTTGGGTCGGGGCTGGAAACACCATATATTTT.

The chain uses TRBV14 and TRBJ1-5, with a possible D match to TRBD1 (5 bases). The germline CDR1 and CDR2 sequences are SGHDN and FVKESK. The CDR3 has 15 amino acids. Trimming took off 1 base at V and 3 bases at J, with 10 bases between the two ends. The CDR3, as DNA: TGTGCCAGCAGCCAAGGGGGGGGTCCCAATCAGCCCCAGCATTTT. Amino acid sequence: CASSQGGGPNQPQHF.

The chain couples TRBV11-3 to TRBJ2-7, with 10 bases matching TRBD2. V was clipped by 3 bases and J by 0 bases; unmatched bases: 2. The CDR3 length is 15 residues. Germline values: CDR1 SGHNT, CDR2 YENEEA. CDR3 sequence reads: CASSFSGGSSYEQYF. In nucleotides, the CDR3 is TGTGCCAGCAGCTTTAGCGGGGGGAGCTCCTACGAGCAGTACTTC.

This clone was detected a few times. The chain joins TRBV15 to TRBJ1-1; 7 bases align to TRBD1. V gave up 3 bases and J gave up 5 bases; unmatched junction bases: 6. From germline, CDR1 is LNHNV and CDR2 YYDKDF (reference sequence). There are 14 residues in the CDR3. CDR3 sequence reads: CATSSRVTGTEAFF. The CDR3 region has the DNA TGTGCCACCAGCAGCCGTGTGACAGGGACTGAAGCTTTCTTT. Using reference TRBV15 and TRBJ1-1 for the parts outside the CDR3, the full variable domain is DAMVIQNPRYQVTQFGKPVTLSCSQTLNHNVMYWYQQKSSQAPKLLFHYYDKDFNNEADTPDNFQSRRPNTSFCFLDIRSPGLGDTAMYLCATSSRVTGTEAFFGQGTRLTVV.

This clone was detected once. This sequence joins TRBV5-6 and TRBJ2-1; the match to TRBD1 covers 8 bases. The CDR3 spans 14 residues. Trimming at V came to 7 bases and at J to 1 base, leaving 4 bases not matched to a gene. CDR1 SGHDT and CDR2 YYEEEE come from the germline V gene. The CDR3 sequence is CASGWTGSYNEQFF. In nucleotides, the CDR3 is TGTGCCAGCGGATGGACAGGGTCCTACAATGAGCAGTTCTTC. The variable domain in full, completed from reference TRBV5-6 and TRBJ2-1, reads DAGVTQSPTHLIKTRGQQVTLRCSPKSGHDTVSWYQQALGQGPQFIFQYYEEEERQRGNFPDRFSGHQFPNYSSELNVNALLLGDSALYLCASGWTGSYNEQFFGPGTRLTVL.

The rearrangement links TRBV27 to TRBJ1-4; D is uncertain. V was clipped by 7 bases and J by 5 bases, with 14 bases between them. Germline values: CDR1 MNHEY, CDR2 SMNVEV (reference sequence). The CDR3 has 14 residues. The DNA for the CDR3 is TGTGCCAGCAAAGAAGACACCAACAATGAAAAACTGTTTTTT. Protein product: CASKEDTNNEKLFF.

The V gene is TRBV10-3, the J gene TRBJ1-2; TRBD1 might be the D (6 bases). The CDR3 runs to 14 residues. The V gene lost 10 bases and the J gene lost 3 bases, with 18 bases spanning the gap. In germline, CDR1 is ENHRY, CDR2 SYGVKD. In DNA, the CDR3 is TGTGCCACCTCTGAACAGGGAGTATACTATGGCTACACCTTC. It encodes CATSEQGVYYGYTF.